A single sample gave rise to the 24 T cell receptor beta chains below, sequenced in a study of T cell responses to AZD1222 COVID-19 vaccine. Here immunoSEQ multiplex PCR was the method, and the copy in TCRdb shows in-frame clones only, minus some. The sample carries around 120,000 clones, roughly 90% recorded once. The material sequenced was peripheral blood, taken on day 0 of AZD1222 vaccination. These receptors originate from an adult in good health.

The chain carries TRBV2 and TRBJ2-1; TRBD1 agrees at 8 bases. Trimming cost V 6 bases and J 4 bases; bases outside gene matches: 11. The germline V gene has CDR1 SNHLY and CDR2 FYNNEI. The CDR3 extends over 16 amino acids. As DNA, the CDR3 is TGTGCCAGCAGCAACTTTCCGGGACAGGCATACAATGAGCAGTTCTTC. It is translated as CASSNFPGQAYNEQFF.

The V call is TRBV10-3, the J call TRBJ2-1; the match to TRBD1 covers 8 bases. The CDR3 contains 13 residues. V lost 5 bases and J lost 9; bases outside the gene matches: 6. Germline V gene data show CDR1 as ENHRY and CDR2 as SYGVKD. In nucleotides, the CDR3 is TGTGCCATCAGTTATCGTACAGGGGGTGAGCAGTTCTTC. Its protein product is CAISYRTGGEQFF.

The gene calls are TRBV6-2 or TRBV6-3 and TRBJ1-1; 8 bases are a match to TRBD1. This CDR3 contains 17 residues. V was pared by 5 bases and J by 0 bases, with 11 bases of the junction left unmatched. Looked up from germline, CDR1 is MNHEY and CDR2 is SVGEGT. The CDR3 nucleotides are TGTGCCAGCAGTGGCGCAAGGGCAGGGGGCTTGAACACTGAAGCTTTCTTT. It specifies CASSGARAGGLNTEAFF.

This chain's CDR3 is CAIRISGNTIYF. The CDR3 region has the DNA TGTGCCATCAGGATCTCCGGAAACACCATATATTTT. V and J are TRBV10-3 and TRBJ1-3; unclear D gene. There are 12 residues in the CDR3. Trimming took off 6 bases at V and 4 bases at J, with 7 bases between the two ends. Germline CDR1 ENHRY, CDR2 SYGVKD.

The chain employs TRBV28 and TRBJ2-3; the match to TRBD2 covers 12 bases. CDR3 length: 17 residues. Unmatched junction bases numbered 13, after V lost 10 bases and J lost 2 bases. CDR1 MDHEN and CDR2 SYDVKM come from the germline V gene. In nucleotides, the CDR3 is TGTGCCACTACGACCGCGGGACTAGCGGGCATCACAGATACGCAGTATTTT. It translates to CATTTAGLAGITDTQYF.

The chain joins TRBV19 to TRBJ1-2, with 10 bases lining up with TRBD1. Germline-derived CDR1 and CDR2 are LNHDA and SQIVND (reference sequence). With V trimmed by 8 bases and J by 8 bases, 5 bases remained unmatched. The CDR3 sequence is 12 residues long. The CDR3 nucleotides are TGTGCCAGTGAGGACAGGGGGTCGGGCTACACCTTC. Its translation is CASEDRGSGYTF.

V is TRBV7-8 and J is TRBJ1-6; D possibly corresponds to TRBD1 (6 bases). Trimming took off 1 base at V and 10 bases at J, with 14 bases between the two ends. The CDR3 is made up of 15 amino acids. Germline V gene sequence: CDR1 SGHVS, CDR2 FQNEAQ. The CDR3 sequence: CASSLGGARGSPLHF. The CDR3 DNA reads TGTGCCAGCAGCTTAGGGGGAGCCAGGGGCTCACCCCTCCACTTT.

This clone appeared a few times. The chain recombines TRBV19 with TRBJ1-5; D is undetermined. Germline CDR1 and CDR2: LNHDA and SQIVND (reference sequence). CDR3 size: 14 residues. V was shortened by 5 bases and J by 7 bases, with 15 bases between the two germline ends. CDR3 loop: CASSDAGSQQPQHF. Here the CDR3 DNA reads TGTGCCAGTAGTGATGCGGGTAGCCAGCAGCCCCAGCATTTT.

The genes are TRBV2 and TRBJ1-5, with a tentative D call TRBD1 (5 bases). V dropped 0 bases and J dropped 13 bases, with 13 bases sitting between them. Germline CDR1 SNHLY, CDR2 FYNNEI. This CDR3 contains 13 residues. The CDR3 reads CASSEALRAGQHF. CDR3 nucleotides: TGTGCCAGCAGTGAAGCGCTCCGGGCAGGGCAGCATTTT.

The gene calls are TRBV6-6 and TRBJ1-1, with D possibly TRBD1 on 6 matching bases. Germline-derived CDR1 and CDR2 are MNHNY and SVGAGI (reference sequence). V shed 2 bases and J shed 6 bases, with 16 bases lying between them. This CDR3 region has 15 residues. This CDR3 reads CASSYPTGGGAEAFF. The DNA of the CDR3 is TGTGCCAGCAGTTACCCCACGGGAGGGGGTGCTGAAGCTTTCTTT.

The gene calls are TRBV7-2 and TRBJ1-1, with D possibly TRBD1 on 5 matching bases. Germline V lookup: CDR1 SGHTA, CDR2 FQGNSA. This CDR3 comprises 15 residues. Trimming left V 5 bases short and J 0 bases short, with 13 bases between. The CDR3 is CASSALPGMNTEAFF. CDR3 nucleotides: TGTGCCAGCAGCGCCCTGCCAGGGATGAACACTGAAGCTTTCTTT.

The V and J genes are TRBV7-8 and TRBJ2-1; 7 nucleotides match TRBD2. Per germline, CDR1 SGHVS and CDR2 FQNEAQ. The CDR3 spans 18 residues. V trimming: 5 bases; J trimming: 4 bases; junction bases outside the gene matches: 17. The CDR3, as DNA: TGTGCCAGCAGCCCTCCCCGCGTCGGGCTAGCGGTATACAATGAGCAGTTCTTC. Protein: CASSPPRVGLAVYNEQFF.

This chain joins TRBV6-5 and TRBJ1-1; the D gene is possibly TRBD1 (5 bases). CDR1 and CDR2 from the germline V gene are MNHEY and SVGAGI. V was shortened by 0 bases and J by 0 bases, with 8 bases between the two germline ends. This CDR3 has 15 amino acids. The CDR3 DNA follows: TGTGCCAGCAGTTACTCGGGACGACTGAACACTGAAGCTTTCTTT. Amino acids: CASSYSGRLNTEAFF.

This clone occurred once. J is TRBJ1-3 and V is TRBV28, with 7 positions matching TRBD1. V was clipped by 2 bases and J by 8 bases; unmatched bases: 3. The CDR3 has 13 amino acids. Germline loops: CDR1 MDHEN, CDR2 SYDVKM. Here the CDR3 reads CASSLKGAYTIYF. CDR3 sequence (DNA): TGTGCCAGCAGTTTAAAGGGGGCATACACCATATATTTT.

A few counts support this clone. This sequence joins TRBV27 and TRBJ1-1, with a tentative D call TRBD1 (5 bases). There are 15 residues in the CDR3. Germline V lookup: CDR1 MNHEY, CDR2 SMNVEV (reference sequence). The V gene lost 6 bases and the J gene lost 1 base, with 15 bases spanning the gap. The CDR3 DNA sequence: TGTGCCAGCAGCCCGTACTTGGGGACGAACACTGAAGCTTTCTTT. Translating gives CASSPYLGTNTEAFF.

The gene calls are TRBV23-1 and TRBJ2-7, with D maybe TRBD2 (7 bases). TRBV23-1 is an ORF; its function is uncertain. Trimming removed 4 bases from V and 4 bases from J, with 23 bases in between. This CDR3 contains 17 residues. This CDR3 reads CASSLPGGRSRGYEQYF. In DNA form, the CDR3 reads TGCGCCAGCAGTCTTCCCGGGGGGCGCTCTAGAGGATACGAGCAGTACTTC.

The genes are TRBV7-9 and TRBJ1-4; D is ambiguous. The V and J ends lost 5 bases and 13 bases respectively, with 20 bases between them. The CDR3 contains 14 residues. Germline V gives CDR1 SEHNR, CDR2 FQNEAQ (reference sequence). The DNA for the CDR3 is TGTGCCAGCAGCCCCCCCGGGGTTGGTTCAAGACTGTTTTTT. Amino acid sequence: CASSPPGVGSRLFF.

In its sample, this clone was seen once. The CDR3 coding sequence is TGTGCCAGCAGCCGGAGTCGCGGCCACTACGAGCAGTACTTC. It encodes CASSRSRGHYEQYF. The V gene is TRBV28, the J gene TRBJ2-7; unclear D gene. The germline gives CDR1 MDHEN, CDR2 SYDVKM. The CDR3 is made up of 14 amino acids. V was trimmed by 6 bases and J by 3 bases, leaving 15 bases between them.

This chain links TRBV3-1 (or the pseudogene TRBV3-2) with TRBJ1-4; D unclear. The CDR3 is 13 amino acids. Trimming shortened V by 1 base and J by 7 bases, and 7 bases separated the two germline ends. Germline CDR1 and CDR2: LGHDT and YNNKEL (reference sequence). Written as DNA, the CDR3 is TGTGCCAGCAGCCAAGTCGTGTTTGAAAAACTGTTTTTT. It codes for CASSQVVFEKLFF.

V gene TRBV5-4 combines with J gene TRBJ2-5; TRBD1 might be the D (5 bases). CDR3 length: 13 amino acids. Trimming took 3 bases from V and 5 from J, leaving 11 bases between them. Germline assignment: CDR1 SGHNT and CDR2 YYREEE (reference sequence). In DNA, the CDR3 is TGTGCCAGCAGCTCCTCTGCAGGGGAGACCCAGTACTTC. This encodes CASSSSAGETQYF.

In DNA form, the CDR3 reads TGTGCCAGCACCCAAAGGGGAGGCGGCTACACCTTC. This translates into CASTQRGGGYTF. V usage is TRBV28 and J usage is TRBJ1-2, with a possible D match to TRBD1 (5 bases). The CDR3 is made up of 12 amino acids. Germline assignment: CDR1 MDHEN and CDR2 SYDVKM. The V end was cut by 7 bases, the J end by 8 bases, with 14 bases between.

The V and J genes are TRBV5-6 and TRBJ1-6; maybe TRBD1 (5 bases). The CDR3 length is 13 residues. The germline gives CDR1 SGHDT, CDR2 YYEEEE. V lost 0 bases and J lost 15, with 13 bases in between. The CDR3 spells CASSLAQGGNLHF. The CDR3 region has the DNA TGTGCCAGCAGCTTGGCCCAGGGAGGGAACCTCCACTTT.

This clone has just one count. This chain uses TRBV7-2 with TRBJ1-6; D is perhaps TRBD1 (6 bases). CDR3 size: 15 residues. Germline lookup yields CDR1 SGHTA and CDR2 FQGNSA. With 5 bases removed from V and 15 bases from J, the gap between germline ends came to 23 bases. CDR3 nucleotides: TGTGCCAGCAGCACGAGACAGGCCCGCGGAGTGTTCCTCCACTTT. Residues: CASSTRQARGVFLHF. Together with reference TRBV7-2 and TRBJ1-6, the CDR3 gives the full variable domain: GAGVSQSPSNKVTEKGKDVELRCDPISGHTALYWYRQSLGQGLEFLIYFQGNSAPDKSGLPSDRFSAERTGGSVSTLTIQRTQQEDSAVYLCASSTRQARGVFLHFGNGTRLTVT.

The chain couples TRBV7-8 to TRBJ1-1; weak D call: TRBD1 (5 bases). In germline, CDR1 is SGHVS, CDR2 FQNEAQ. The CDR3 is 15 amino acids. V lost 6 bases to trimming and J lost 1 base, with 15 bases between them. Written as DNA, the CDR3 is TGTGCCAGCAGTTTCACCCCGGGGGGGAACACTGAAGCTTTCTTT. Protein sequence: CASSFTPGGNTEAFF.